The 10 T cell receptor beta chains below come from one sample, sequenced in a study of cytomegalovirus exposure and HLA in healthy donors. PCR amplification relied on 60 Vbeta primers (plus 13 Jbeta primers). Assay: immunoSEQ multiplex PCR; the TCRdb copy retains only in-frame clones and omits some. The sample consists of some 100,000 clones, approximately 77% of them appearing once. The source material was PBMCs. Receptors originate from a male donor in good health and CMV-seropositive.

V is TRBV7-2 and J is TRBJ2-4; TRBD2 matches at 8 bases. There are 15 residues in the CDR3. V was clipped by 8 bases and J by 9 bases; unmatched bases: 15. The germline V gene has CDR1 SGHTA and CDR2 FQGNSA. CDR3 DNA: TGTGCCAGCCAAACGACGGGGGGGCTTCCGGGCATTCAGTACTTC. It specifies CASQTTGGLPGIQYF.

This clone appeared a few times. This rearrangement joins TRBV29-1 to TRBJ2-5; 8 nucleotides line up with TRBD2. The CDR3 spans 13 residues. CDR1 and CDR2 from the germline V gene are SQVTM and ANQGSEA. Unmatched junction bases numbered 9, after V lost 7 bases and J lost 5 bases. The CDR3 region has the DNA TGCAGCGCTTGTCCGGGGGGGCCCGAGACCCAGTACTTC. Encoded protein: CSACPGGPETQYF.

The rearrangement uses TRBV13 and TRBJ2-1; 7 positions agree with TRBD1. In germline, CDR1 is PRHDT, CDR2 FYEKMQ (reference sequence). With 8 bases clipped from V and 5 bases from J, the junction kept 9 bases outside the gene matches. The CDR3 length is 14 residues. CDR3 loop: CASETRGIDNEQFF. Here the CDR3 DNA reads TGTGCCAGCGAGACCAGGGGGATCGACAATGAGCAGTTCTTC.

This clone was found a few times. This chain joins TRBV9 and TRBJ2-5; TRBD2 matches at 7 bases. Germline values: CDR1 SGDLS, CDR2 YYNGEE. The ends lost 3 bases at V and 2 bases at J; junction bases unmatched: 7. The CDR3 spans 15 residues. CDR3 in DNA: TGTGCCAGCAGCGGAGGGGCTAGCGGTCAAGAGACCCAGTACTTC. Protein product: CASSGGASGQETQYF. Filled out from reference TRBV9 and TRBJ2-5, the complete variable domain reads DSGVTQTPKHLITATGQRVTLRCSPRSGDLSVYWYQQSLDQGLQFLIQYYNGEERAKGNILERFSAQQFPDLHSELNLSSLELGDSALYFCASSGGASGQETQYFGPGTRLLVL.

This sequence joins TRBV30 and TRBJ1-3; 7 bases are shared with TRBD1. CDR1 GTSNPN and CDR2 SVGIG come from the germline V gene (reference sequence). V lost 3 bases, J lost 2 bases, and 7 bases stayed unmatched. CDR3 length: 15 amino acids. CDR3 amino acids: CAWRRNRGAGNTIYF. CDR3 DNA sequence: TGTGCCTGGAGACGCAACAGGGGAGCTGGAAACACCATATATTTT.

The chain has TRBV9 and TRBJ1-2; 7 nucleotides align to TRBD1. CDR3 length equals 15 residues. With 3 bases clipped from V and 4 bases from J, the junction kept 9 bases outside the gene matches. Germline V gene sequence: CDR1 SGDLS, CDR2 YYNGEE. The CDR3 region is CASSAGQSRLYGYTF. The CDR3 nucleotides are TGTGCCAGCAGCGCGGGACAGTCCAGACTCTATGGCTACACCTTC.

This clone was seen only a few times. The V call is TRBV6-6, the J call TRBJ1-4; D gene uncertain. CDR1 is MNHNY, CDR2 SVGAGI, per germline (reference sequence). The length of the CDR3 is 13 residues. Trimming left V 4 bases short and J 7 bases short, with 10 bases between. This chain's CDR3 is CASSSDSIEKLFF. For the CDR3, the DNA is TGTGCCAGCAGTTCGGACTCCATTGAAAAACTGTTTTTT.

V gene TRBV5-5 combines with J gene TRBJ1-1, with TRBD1 matching over 11 bases. Germline CDR1 SGHKS, CDR2 YYEKEE (reference sequence). V lost 4 bases to trimming and J lost 4 bases; unmatched junction nucleotides: 9. There are 16 residues in the CDR3. The CDR3 is CASSPLGQGATTEAFF. The DNA for the CDR3 is TGTGCCAGCAGCCCTCTTGGACAGGGGGCCACCACTGAAGCTTTCTTT.

The V gene is TRBV5-1, the J gene TRBJ2-7; 8 bases fit TRBD2. The J segment lost 0 bases and the V segment lost 5 bases, leaving 7 bases of the junction unmatched. The CDR3 sequence is 15 residues long. Germline V lookup: CDR1 SGHRS, CDR2 YFSETQ. This CDR3 reads CASRFGGTSSYEQYF. The DNA of the CDR3 is TGCGCCAGCAGATTTGGGGGGACTAGCTCCTACGAGCAGTACTTC. Based on the CDR3 plus reference TRBV5-1 and TRBJ2-7, the full variable domain is KAGVTQTPRYLIKTRGQQVTLSCSPISGHRSVSWYQQTPGQGLQFLFEYFSETQRNKGNFPGRFSGRQFSNSRSEMNVSTLELGDSALYLCASRFGGTSSYEQYFGPGTRLTVT.

The J gene is TRBJ2-3, the V gene TRBV7-3; D perhaps matches TRBD1 (6 bases). The V end lost 5 bases, the J end lost 2 bases, and 20 bases lay between the germline ends. This CDR3 region has 17 residues. CDR1 and CDR2 from the germline V gene are SGHTA and FQGTGA. CDR3 DNA sequence: TGTGCCAGCAGCCCACCCCCGGCAGGGGATAACACAGATACGCAGTATTTT. This encodes CASSPPPAGDNTDTQYF.